Listed here are 23 T cell receptor beta chains from one sample, sequenced in a study of PD-1 blockade in classical Hodgkin lymphoma. Using immunoSEQ multiplex PCR, the repertoire was profiled, and TCRdb retains in-frame clones only, with some absent. The sample consists of over 50,000 clones, over 75% of them appearing once. Patients all relapsed after autologous stem cell transplantation, and there was variation in brentuximab vedotin exposure. The material sequenced was peripheral blood mononuclear cells (PBMCs), taken at baseline. These receptors were collected from a human donor with classical Hodgkin lymphoma.

As regards this clone: The same CDR3 is also encoded by other DNA sequences in this sample. The chain employs TRBV7-9 and TRBJ1-1; TRBD1 matches 7 bases. The V gene end was trimmed by 6 bases and the J gene end by 1 base; junction bases not matched to a gene: 2. Looked up from germline, CDR1 is SEHNR and CDR2 is FQNEAQ (reference sequence). This CDR3 region has 13 residues. CDR3 in amino acids: CASSPGGNTEAFF. The CDR3, as DNA: TGTGCCAGCAGTCCAGGGGGGAACACTGAAGCTTTCTTT.

The rearrangement joins TRBV10-1 to TRBJ2-3, with D perhaps TRBD1 (6 bases). The germline V and J ends were trimmed by 1 base and 4 bases, with 12 bases remaining between them. Germline values: CDR1 WNHNN, CDR2 SYGVQD (reference sequence). The CDR3 contains 15 residues. The CDR3 DNA sequence: TGCGCCAGCAGTGAGTTGGGGGCGAGGTCAGATACGCAGTATTTT. It translates to CASSELGARSDTQYF.

The CDR3 sequence: CAWSTFYEQYF. In DNA, the CDR3 is TGTGCCTGGAGTACTTTCTACGAGCAGTACTTC. This chain joins TRBV30 and TRBJ2-7; D gene uncertain. This CDR3 is built from 11 residues. From germline, CDR1 is GTSNPN and CDR2 SVGIG (reference sequence). V lost 2 bases and J lost 3, with 5 bases in between.

The chain combines TRBV6-4 with TRBJ2-2; D is unresolved. The ends were cut back, 6 bases at V and 6 bases at J, with 11 bases in the middle. The CDR3 spans 13 residues. Germline V gene data show CDR1 as MRHNA and CDR2 as SNTAGT. The CDR3, as DNA: TGTGCCAGCAGAGCAGACGTGCCCGGGGAGCTGTTTTTT. The encoded protein is CASRADVPGELFF.

The chain uses TRBV5-4 and TRBJ1-3, with a weak D call TRBD1 (5 bases). This CDR3 region has 15 residues. The germline V gene has CDR1 SGHNT and CDR2 YYREEE (reference sequence). V gave up 0 bases and J gave up 10 bases, with 17 bases separating them. CDR3 loop: CASSLASAGPRTIYF. The CDR3 DNA follows: TGTGCCAGCAGCTTGGCCTCGGCAGGGCCAAGAACCATATATTTT.

V usage is TRBV9 and J usage is TRBJ2-3; 12 nucleotides match TRBD2. J lost 6 bases, V lost 0 bases, and 5 bases had no gene match. Germline CDR1 is SGDLS and CDR2 is YYNGEE. This CDR3 is built from 16 residues. The DNA for the CDR3 is TGTGCCAGCAGCGTAGAGCTAGCGGGAGGGCCGGATACGCAGTATTTT. Its translation is CASSVELAGGPDTQYF.

This clone appeared a single time. The chain links TRBV9 to TRBJ2-2; D might be TRBD1 or TRBD2, each matching 5 bases. There are 15 residues in the CDR3. CDR1 SGDLS and CDR2 YYNGEE come from the germline V gene. V was shortened by 0 bases and J by 2 bases, with 8 bases between the two germline ends. CDR3 amino acids: CASSVVGDNTGELFF. DNA of the CDR3: TGTGCCAGCAGCGTAGTGGGGGACAACACCGGGGAGCTGTTTTTT.

Written as DNA, the CDR3 is TGTGCCAGCAGTGAGGGACCCCAAAACATTCAGTACTTC. It encodes CASSEGPQNIQYF. The chain links TRBV6-4 to TRBJ2-4; D is perhaps TRBD1 or TRBD2 (5 bases each). This CDR3 comprises 13 residues. CDR1 is MRHNA and CDR2 is SNTAGT in the germline V gene. V shed 3 bases and J shed 5 bases, with 8 bases lying between them.

CDR3 nucleotide sequence: TGTGCCAGCAGCGTCACGACTAGCGGGACCGGGGAGCTGTTTTTT. This gives the protein CASSVTTSGTGELFF. The chain links TRBV9 to TRBJ2-2, with 10 positions matching TRBD2. The germline V gene has CDR1 SGDLS and CDR2 YYNGEE. V lost 2 bases and J lost 5; bases outside the gene matches: 3. The CDR3 totals 15 residues.

The chain carries TRBV30 and TRBJ1-5; D is unresolved. CDR1 and CDR2 from the germline V gene are GTSNPN and SVGIG (reference sequence). This CDR3 spans 14 amino acids. V was trimmed by 3 bases and J by 3 bases, leaving 12 bases between them. The chain's CDR3 is CAWRGGENNQPQHF. CDR3 coding DNA: TGTGCCTGGAGAGGAGGCGAAAACAATCAGCCCCAGCATTTT.

V is TRBV7-2 and J is TRBJ2-3; TRBD2 is a possible D gene (5 bases). Germline V gives CDR1 SGHTA, CDR2 FQGNSA. The CDR3 has 17 residues. The V end was cut by 1 base, the J end by 0 bases, with 14 bases between. CDR3 amino acids: CASSLEHGRGSTDTQYF. CDR3 nucleotide sequence: TGTGCCAGCAGCTTAGAACATGGGAGAGGTAGCACAGATACGCAGTATTTT.

The rearrangement links TRBV19 to TRBJ1-1; the match to TRBD1 covers 7 bases. CDR1 and CDR2 from the germline V gene are LNHDA and SQIVND (reference sequence). The CDR3 length is 16 residues. The V gene end was trimmed by 3 bases and the J gene end by 0 bases; junction bases not matched to a gene: 7. CDR3 amino acids: CASSIRQGEMNTEAFF. CDR3 DNA: TGTGCCAGTAGTATCAGACAGGGAGAAATGAACACTGAAGCTTTCTTT.

This clone was counted a single time. The CDR3, as DNA: TGTGCCAGCAGCTTAGTTTGGAGTGCAACTAATGAAAAACTGTTTTTT. Residues: CASSLVWSATNEKLFF. The chain recombines TRBV7-8 with TRBJ1-4, with D unresolved. This CDR3 is 16 amino acids long. V lost 1 base and J 0 bases, leaving 9 bases between the germline ends. Germline assignment: CDR1 SGHVS and CDR2 FQNEAQ.

This chain links TRBV19 with TRBJ1-4; the match to TRBD1 covers 9 bases. The junction had 10 bases not matched to a gene; V was cut back by 3 bases and J by 8 bases. The V gene's germline CDR1 is LNHDA and CDR2 SQIVND (reference sequence). The CDR3 is 16 amino acids. The CDR3: CASSIGPGTGREKLFF. The CDR3 DNA reads as TGTGCCAGTAGTATTGGTCCCGGGACAGGGCGAGAAAAACTGTTTTTT.

This chain uses TRBV7-2 with TRBJ2-6; D remains unclear. This CDR3 comprises 16 residues. The germline V gene has CDR1 SGHTA and CDR2 FQGNSA. V lost 5 bases, J lost 1 base, and 12 bases lay in between. The CDR3 bases are TGTGCCAGCAGCCCCCAAGCCGTATCTGGGGCCAACGTCCTGACTTTC. Translated, it gives CASSPQAVSGANVLTF.

V usage is TRBV2 and J usage is TRBJ2-1; D is possibly TRBD1 (5 bases). The CDR3 contains 11 residues. Germline assignment: CDR1 SNHLY and CDR2 FYNNEI. V was trimmed by 9 bases and J by 6 bases, leaving 9 bases between them. The CDR3 spells CASAGFNEQFF. As DNA, the CDR3 is TGTGCCAGTGCAGGGTTCAATGAGCAGTTCTTC.

This clone appeared a few times. The chain employs TRBV6-5 and TRBJ1-5; D is perhaps TRBD1 (5 bases). Germline values: CDR1 MNHEY, CDR2 SVGAGI. The V and J ends lost 2 bases and 2 bases respectively, with 10 bases between them. The CDR3 has 15 residues. The CDR3 loop reads CASSYGGTGNQPQHF. Written as DNA, the CDR3 is TGTGCCAGCAGTTACGGGGGGACTGGCAATCAGCCCCAGCATTTT.

The V gene is TRBV5-4, the J gene TRBJ2-7; D is unclear. The V end was cut by 0 bases, the J end by 2 bases, with 9 bases between. The CDR3 covers 14 residues. Germline values: CDR1 SGHNT, CDR2 YYREEE (reference sequence). CDR3 sequence (DNA): TGTGCCAGCAGCTTGGGCTCTCAGCCCTACGAGCAGTACTTC. This encodes CASSLGSQPYEQYF.

This clone appeared a single time. This rearrangement joins TRBV7-2 to TRBJ2-2; D not certain. The germline V and J ends were trimmed by 1 base and 4 bases, with 4 bases remaining between them. The CDR3 spans 13 residues. Germline V gene sequence: CDR1 SGHTA, CDR2 FQGNSA. CDR3 in amino acids: CASSLEPTGELFF. CDR3 DNA sequence: TGTGCCAGCAGCTTAGAACCCACCGGGGAGCTGTTTTTT.

The chain has TRBV7-9 and TRBJ2-1; a weak D match, TRBD2 (6 bases). This CDR3 is built from 14 residues. Germline values: CDR1 SEHNR, CDR2 FQNEAQ (reference sequence). Trimming pared 4 bases from V and 6 bases from J, leaving 13 bases between. Written as DNA, the CDR3 is TGTGCCAGCAGCTACTACCCCGGGAGCAATGAGCAGTTCTTC. Translated: CASSYYPGSNEQFF. Full variable domain (rest looked up from reference TRBV7-9 and TRBJ2-1): DTGVSQNPRHKITKRGQNVTFRCDPISEHNRLYWYRQTLGQGPEFLTYFQNEAQLEKSRLLSDRFSAERPKGSFSTLEIQRTEQGDSAMYLCASSYYPGSNEQFFGPGTRLTVL.

This chain connects TRBV6-5 to TRBJ1-1; D is ambiguous. The CDR3 has 13 residues. V dropped 1 base and J dropped 8 bases, with 11 bases sitting between them. Per germline, CDR1 MNHEY and CDR2 SVGAGI. CDR3 nucleotide sequence: TGTGCCAGCAGTTACTTCGCGGGCTGGGAAGCTTTCTTT. Translated, it gives CASSYFAGWEAFF.

The chain has TRBV19 and TRBJ1-3; D ambiguous. Germline CDR1 reads LNHDA; CDR2 reads SQIVND (reference sequence). This CDR3 has 14 amino acids. Trimming cost V 6 bases and J 0 bases, with 9 bases left between them. Here the CDR3 DNA reads TGTGCCAGTAGAATAAGCAGCTCTGGAAACACCATATATTTT. This translates into CASRISSSGNTIYF.

J is TRBJ1-4 and V is TRBV4-1, with unresolved D. The V and J ends lost 1 base and 8 bases respectively, with 11 bases between them. The CDR3 runs 14 residues. Per germline, CDR1 MGHRA and CDR2 YSYEKL. The CDR3 region is CASSQGVNPEKLFF. The CDR3 bases are TGCGCCAGCAGCCAAGGGGTCAATCCCGAAAAACTGTTTTTT.